What follows are 32 T cell receptor beta chains derived from one specimen sequenced in a study of blood T cell repertoires in COVID-19. Only in-frame clones appear in the TCRdb table, and some are missing; sequencing was by immunoSEQ multiplex PCR. The repertoire has under 200,000 clones, roughly 84% of them found once; the top ten carry around 4.9%. The specimen sequenced was peripheral blood. Receptors were obtained from a woman older than 75 with acute or convalescent COVID-19.

This clone was seen a handful of times. The rearrangement links TRBV10-3 to TRBJ2-7, with 8 bases matching TRBD1. CDR1 is ENHRY and CDR2 is SYGVKD in the germline V gene. The CDR3 sequence is 16 residues long. V shed 0 bases, J shed 3 bases, and the junction held 7 bases outside the gene matches. Written as DNA, the CDR3 is TGTGCCATCAGTGAGTCCCCGGGACAGGACTACTACGAGCAGTACTTC. Encoded protein: CAISESPGQDYYEQYF.

The rearrangement links TRBV27 to TRBJ1-1, with 9 bases identical to TRBD1. CDR1 MNHEY and CDR2 SMNVEV come from the germline V gene (reference sequence). The CDR3 length is 17 residues. V lost 0 bases and J lost 2; bases outside the gene matches: 7. CDR3 coding DNA: TGTGCCAGCAGTTTATCGTATGGGACAGGGCTAAACACTGAAGCTTTCTTT. The encoded protein is CASSLSYGTGLNTEAFF.

This clone has a handful of counts. The chain joins TRBV6-5 to TRBJ1-5, with 7 bases identical to TRBD1. This CDR3 is built from 14 residues. Germline V CDR1 and CDR2: MNHEY, SVGAGI. V lost 7 bases and J lost 5; bases outside the gene matches: 8. The CDR3 nucleotides read TGTGCCAGCATGAGGGGGCGTGGGGATCAGCCCCAGCATTTT. Translating gives CASMRGRGDQPQHF.

The V gene is TRBV25-1, the J gene TRBJ2-1, with a tentative D call TRBD2 (6 bases). Germline V gene lookup returns CDR1 MGHDK and CDR2 SYGVNS. Trimming removed 1 base from V and 15 bases from J, with 19 bases in between. The CDR3 has 14 amino acids. The CDR3 spells CASSESTGTGAWFF. The DNA of the CDR3 is TGTGCCAGCAGTGAATCTACCGGGACGGGAGCTTGGTTCTTC. The entire variable domain, with the rest obtained from reference TRBV25-1 and TRBJ2-1, is as follows: EADIYQTPRYLVIGTGKKITLECSQTMGHDKMYWYQQDPGMELHLIHYSYGVNSTEKGDLSSESTVSRIRTEHFPLTLESARPSHTSQYLCASSESTGTGAWFFGPGTRLTVL.

A few counts support this clone. The gene calls are TRBV7-2 and TRBJ2-7, with D uncertain. CDR1 and CDR2 (germline): SGHTA, FQGNSA. This CDR3 is 14 amino acids long. With 1 base removed from V and 1 base from J, the gap between germline ends came to 8 bases. The CDR3 loop is CASSLGGRSYEQYF. The CDR3 bases are TGTGCCAGCAGCTTAGGTGGCCGATCCTACGAGCAGTACTTC.

V gene TRBV6-5 combines with J gene TRBJ2-7, with TRBD1 identical over 7 bases. The germline V gene encodes CDR1 MNHEY and CDR2 SVGAGI. V lost 0 bases and J lost 5; bases outside the gene matches: 10. This CDR3 is 16 amino acids long. In nucleotides, the CDR3 is TGTGCCAGCAGTTACTCGACAGGGTCCTTAAGAGACGAGCAGTACTTC. Amino acids: CASSYSTGSLRDEQYF.

This clone came up once. The chain joins TRBV5-1 to TRBJ1-1, with 7 bases identical to TRBD1. CDR1 and CDR2 from the germline V gene are SGHRS and YFSETQ. This CDR3 is built from 15 residues. The junction had 7 bases not matched to a gene; V was cut back by 4 bases and J by 1 base. The CDR3 region has the DNA TGCGCCAGCAGCGTGGACAGGAGGGAGAACACTGAAGCTTTCTTT. It is translated as CASSVDRRENTEAFF.

This sequence joins TRBV5-1 and TRBJ2-7; TRBD1 agrees at 9 bases. V lost 0 bases and J lost 5; bases outside the gene matches: 3. Germline V CDR1 and CDR2: SGHRS, YFSETQ. The CDR3 length is 14 residues. This CDR3 reads CASSLGDRAHEQYF. The CDR3 DNA reads TGCGCCAGCAGCTTGGGGGACAGGGCCCACGAGCAGTACTTC. Combining the CDR3 with reference TRBV5-1 and TRBJ2-7 gives the whole variable domain KAGVTQTPRYLIKTRGQQVTLSCSPISGHRSVSWYQQTPGQGLQFLFEYFSETQRNKGNFPGRFSGRQFSNSRSEMNVSTLELGDSALYLCASSLGDRAHEQYFGPGTRLTVT.

The CDR3 here is CASSSMATSEQFF. CDR3 bases: TGTGCCAGCAGTTCAATGGCAACCAGTGAGCAGTTCTTC. The V gene is TRBV7-3, the J gene TRBJ2-1; D is undetermined. Deletions cut 6 bases from V and 9 bases from J, with 15 bases between. CDR1 SGHTA and CDR2 FQGTGA come from the germline V gene. CDR3 length: 13 residues. Full variable domain (remainder filled in from reference TRBV7-3 and TRBJ2-1): GAGVSQTPSNKVTEKGKYVELRCDPISGHTALYWYRQSLGQGPEFLIYFQGTGAADDSGLPNDRFFAVRPEGSVSTLKIQRTERGDSAVYLCASSSMATSEQFFGPGTRLTVL.

This sequence joins TRBV6-4 and TRBJ1-6; 11 positions agree with TRBD1. This CDR3 is 16 amino acids long. The ends lost 6 bases at V and 7 bases at J; junction bases unmatched: 8. Germline CDR1 reads MRHNA; CDR2 reads SNTAGT. The DNA for the CDR3 is TGTGCCAGCAGAGCTAGGACAGGGGGCGAAAATTCACCCCTCCACTTT. Translating it yields CASRARTGGENSPLHF.

The rearrangement links TRBV5-4 to TRBJ2-1; D is possibly TRBD2 (6 bases). CDR1 and CDR2 from the germline V gene are SGHNT and YYREEE (reference sequence). This CDR3 contains 14 residues. V lost 3 bases and J lost 5, with 12 bases in between. CDR3 residues: CASSSRLDHNEQFF. CDR3 DNA: TGTGCCAGCAGCTCGCGACTAGATCACAATGAGCAGTTCTTC.

The chain joins TRBV20-1 to TRBJ2-5; D gene uncertain. The V gene's germline CDR1 is DFQATT and CDR2 SNEGSKA (reference sequence). V was shortened by 5 bases and J by 5 bases, with 9 bases between the two germline ends. The CDR3 spans 11 residues. The DNA for the CDR3 is TGCAGTGCTCCACCTGGCGAGACCCAGTACTTC. This translates into CSAPPGETQYF.

The chain couples TRBV4-2 to TRBJ2-3; possible D gene TRBD2, 5 bases. In germline, CDR1 is LGHNA, CDR2 YNFKEQ. This CDR3 spans 14 amino acids. Between the trimmed V and J ends, which lost 1 base and 4 bases, there was a span of 9 bases. CDR3 sequence: CASSQGLAPDTQYF. The CDR3, as DNA: TGTGCCAGCAGCCAAGGGCTAGCCCCAGATACGCAGTATTTT.

V usage is TRBV13 and J usage is TRBJ2-7, with TRBD1 matching over 7 bases. This CDR3 is 16 amino acids long. V trimming: 5 bases; J trimming: 7 bases; junction bases outside the gene matches: 17. Germline CDR1 PRHDT, CDR2 FYEKMQ (reference sequence). CDR3 in DNA: TGTGCCAGCAGCCTCCACCCGACGGATCCAGGGGGTGAGCAGTACTTC. The encoded protein is CASSLHPTDPGGEQYF.

This clone was observed a single time. The chain couples TRBV9 to TRBJ1-1, with TRBD1 matching 8 bases. Germline V lookup: CDR1 SGDLS, CDR2 YYNGEE. The junction had 6 bases not matched to a gene; V was cut back by 0 bases and J by 5 bases. There are 15 residues in the CDR3. The CDR3 nucleotides are TGTGCCAGCAGCGTAGTAGGGGACAGGAGGACTGAAGCTTTCTTT. Amino acids: CASSVVGDRRTEAFF.

This clone appeared once. The rearrangement links TRBV29-1 to TRBJ1-1, with 7 positions matching TRBD1. The ends lost 6 bases at V and 4 bases at J; junction bases unmatched: 5. CDR3 length equals 12 residues. The germline CDR1 and CDR2 sequences are SQVTM and ANQGSEA. The CDR3 DNA follows: TGCAGCGTGAGAGAGGGGGCCACTGAAGCTTTCTTT. It specifies CSVREGATEAFF.

CDR3 bases: TGTGCCAGCAGCTCCTCGGGGTATAGCACAGATACGCAGTATTTT. It specifies CASSSSGYSTDTQYF. The V and J genes are TRBV7-3 and TRBJ2-3; possibly TRBD2 for D (5 bases). The CDR3 has 15 amino acids. Germline V gene data show CDR1 as SGHTA and CDR2 as FQGTGA. V was trimmed by 4 bases and J by 0 bases, leaving 11 bases between them. Filled out from reference TRBV7-3 and TRBJ2-3, the complete variable domain reads GAGVSQTPSNKVTEKGKYVELRCDPISGHTALYWYRQSLGQGPEFLIYFQGTGAADDSGLPNDRFFAVRPEGSVSTLKIQRTERGDSAVYLCASSSSGYSTDTQYFGPGTRLTVL.

The chain's CDR3 is CAWRGQGAYQPQHF. The DNA for the CDR3 is TGTGCCTGGAGAGGGCAGGGGGCCTATCAGCCCCAGCATTTT. This chain joins TRBV30 and TRBJ1-5, with TRBD1 matching 8 bases. Trimming took 3 bases from V and 5 from J; bases not matched to a gene: 6. The CDR3 sequence is 14 residues long. Germline loops: CDR1 GTSNPN, CDR2 SVGIG (reference sequence). Supplemented by reference TRBV30 and TRBJ1-5, the full variable domain reads SQTIHQWPATLVQPVGSPLSLECTVEGTSNPNLYWYRQAAGRGLQLLFYSVGIGQISSEVPQNLSASRPQDRQFILSSKKLLLSDSGFYLCAWRGQGAYQPQHFGDGTRLSIL.

The chain is built from TRBV6-5 and TRBJ2-1; 15 nucleotides agree with TRBD2. Germline V gene sequence: CDR1 MNHEY, CDR2 SVGAGI. V was pared by 5 bases and J by 9 bases, with 5 bases of the junction left unmatched. The CDR3 runs to 15 residues. CDR3 nucleotide sequence: TGTGCCAGCAGTACCCCGGGACTAGCGGGAGGTGAGCAGTTCTTC. Translation gives CASSTPGLAGGEQFF.

The J gene is TRBJ1-1, the V gene TRBV3-1 (or the pseudogene TRBV3-2); TRBD1 aligns across 8 bases. With V trimmed by 1 base and J by 4 bases, 2 bases remained unmatched. CDR3 length equals 14 residues. Looked up from germline, CDR1 is LGHDT and CDR2 is YNNKEL (reference sequence). The CDR3 is CASSQGQGSTEAFF. The CDR3 DNA sequence: TGTGCCAGCAGCCAAGGACAGGGGAGCACTGAAGCTTTCTTT.

V and J are TRBV9 and TRBJ2-1, with 11 nucleotides matching TRBD2. The CDR3 is made up of 15 amino acids. V shed 4 bases and J 8 bases; nucleotides not matched to a gene: 8. Germline V gene sequence: CDR1 SGDLS, CDR2 YYNGEE. The CDR3: CASSSVVAGGYEQFF. The CDR3 DNA follows: TGTGCCAGCAGCTCCGTGGTAGCGGGAGGGTATGAGCAGTTCTTC.

The V and J genes are TRBV18 and TRBJ2-2; D perhaps matches TRBD2 (6 bases). The CDR3 covers 17 residues. Germline CDR1 reads KGHSH; CDR2 reads LQKENI. V lost 3 bases to trimming and J lost 4 bases, with 18 bases between them. As DNA, the CDR3 is TGTGCCAGCTCACCGATAATAATGGGACTCAGCACCGGGGAGCTGTTTTTT. It codes for CASSPIIMGLSTGELFF.

This chain uses TRBV19 with TRBJ2-3, with 7 bases matching TRBD2. V was pared by 9 bases and J by 2 bases, with 11 bases of the junction left unmatched. From germline, CDR1 is LNHDA and CDR2 SQIVND (reference sequence). CDR3 length equals 15 residues. The CDR3 here is CASRRAGDHTDTQYF. CDR3 bases: TGTGCCAGCCGGAGGGCGGGAGATCACACAGATACGCAGTATTTT.

This chain uses TRBV7-9 with TRBJ2-5; no clear D gene. The V end was cut by 1 base, the J end by 5 bases, with 11 bases between. Germline values: CDR1 SEHNR, CDR2 FQNEAQ (reference sequence). This CDR3 contains 14 residues. CDR3 amino acids: CASSLDELAETQYF. In DNA, the CDR3 is TGTGCCAGCAGCTTAGATGAACTCGCGGAGACCCAGTACTTC.

This chain's CDR3 is CASSLLVRETQYF. The CDR3 bases are TGTGCCAGCTCACTTTTGGTCCGGGAGACCCAGTACTTC. V gene TRBV18 combines with J gene TRBJ2-5; D gene unclear. The ends were cut back, 4 bases at V and 5 bases at J, with 11 bases in the middle. The germline gives CDR1 KGHSH, CDR2 LQKENI. CDR3 length: 13 amino acids.

V and J are TRBV28 and TRBJ1-1, with 7 positions matching TRBD1. Trimming removed 8 bases from V and 1 base from J; junction bases left unmatched: 7. This CDR3 has 14 amino acids. The germline V gene encodes CDR1 MDHEN and CDR2 SYDVKM. For the CDR3, the DNA is TGTGCCAGCCTCATTGGGACAGCGAACACTGAAGCTTTCTTT. Encoded protein: CASLIGTANTEAFF.

The chain uses TRBV5-6 and TRBJ1-6, with D perhaps TRBD1 (5 bases). V shed 4 bases and J shed 13 bases, with 12 bases lying between them. CDR3 length: 12 amino acids. Germline V lookup: CDR1 SGHDT, CDR2 YYEEEE. CDR3 amino acids: CASSLGGVPLHF. In DNA, the CDR3 is TGTGCCAGCAGCCTGGGGGGGGTGCCCCTCCACTTT. Using reference TRBV5-6 and TRBJ1-6 for the parts outside the CDR3, the full variable domain is DAGVTQSPTHLIKTRGQQVTLRCSPKSGHDTVSWYQQALGQGPQFIFQYYEEEERQRGNFPDRFSGHQFPNYSSELNVNALLLGDSALYLCASSLGGVPLHFGNGTRLTVT.

The V call is TRBV6-2 or TRBV6-3, the J call TRBJ1-1; possible D gene TRBD1, 6 bases. The CDR3 extends over 11 amino acids. V gave up 6 bases and J gave up 9 bases, with 11 bases separating them. Germline V gives CDR1 MNHEY, CDR2 SVGEGT. As DNA, the CDR3 is TGTGCCAGCAGCCTACGGGACAAAGCTTTCTTT. Protein sequence: CASSLRDKAFF.

This chain joins TRBV5-1 and TRBJ2-3; a possible D gene is TRBD1 (5 bases). Germline CDR1 and CDR2: SGHRS and YFSETQ. The CDR3 has 14 amino acids. V was trimmed by 4 bases and J by 1 base, leaving 10 bases between them. The CDR3 sequence: CASSGTGGTDTQYF. The CDR3 nucleotides read TGCGCCAGCAGCGGTACAGGAGGCACAGATACGCAGTATTTT.

This clone was observed a handful of times. The rearrangement joins TRBV28 to TRBJ2-7, with 14 bases identical to TRBD2. Trimming removed 7 bases from V and 5 bases from J; junction bases left unmatched: 19. Germline V lookup: CDR1 MDHEN, CDR2 SYDVKM. There are 19 residues in the CDR3. The chain's CDR3 is CASTQLAGTSGSGGDEQYF. CDR3 nucleotide sequence: TGTGCCAGCACCCAATTAGCCGGGACTAGCGGGAGTGGTGGGGACGAGCAGTACTTC.

V usage is TRBV5-1 and J usage is TRBJ2-3; TRBD2 aligns across 11 bases. CDR3 length equals 18 residues. Germline V gene data show CDR1 as SGHRS and CDR2 as YFSETQ. After removal of 3 bases from V and 0 bases from J, the junction contained 9 bases not matched to a gene. The CDR3 protein is CASSYSGRAGGSTDTQYF. DNA for the CDR3: TGCGCCAGCAGCTATAGCGGGAGGGCCGGAGGAAGCACAGATACGCAGTATTTT.

The chain has TRBV12-3 or TRBV12-4 and TRBJ1-2; D gene uncertain. The CDR3 contains 12 residues. Trimming left V 6 bases short and J 8 bases short, with 13 bases between. The CDR3 sequence is CASSLNLLGYTF. The DNA for the CDR3 is TGTGCCAGCAGCCTAAACCTATTAGGCTACACCTTC.